These 15 T cell receptor beta chains were sequenced from one sample in a study of a mutant IDH1 vaccine in newly diagnosed glioma. Time point noted: week 23, last vaccination. In the vaccine, a single dose held 300 ug of the mutant IDH1 20-mer peptide, along with topical imiquimod. Clones were sequenced by immunoSEQ multiplex PCR, and TCRdb holds only the in-frame ones, with some missing. The repertoire holds approximately 66,000 clones, with approximately 87% as singletons. No antigen has been identified for these receptors. Sequenced here: PBMCs, sampled from a glioma patient whose treatment included an IDH1 peptide vaccine. These receptors all stem from a man aged 18 to 30 with glioma.

The chain is built from TRBV5-6 and TRBJ2-3; D remains unclear. This CDR3 contains 15 residues. CDR1 and CDR2 (germline): SGHDT, YYEEEE. V lost 2 bases, J lost 0 bases, and 10 bases lay in between. In DNA form, the CDR3 reads TGTGCCAGCAGCTTTGCCCAGACTAGCACAGATACGCAGTATTTT. It encodes CASSFAQTSTDTQYF.

The CDR3 bases are TGTGCCTGGAGTGTACAGGGGGCTGAAAAACTGTTTTTT. This translates into CAWSVQGAEKLFF. The V call is TRBV30, the J call TRBJ1-4, with TRBD1 matching over 9 bases. Germline V lookup: CDR1 GTSNPN, CDR2 SVGIG (reference sequence). The CDR3 is 13 residues long. Unmatched junction bases numbered 0, after V lost 0 bases and J lost 7 bases.

CDR3 sequence reads: CSVDPTGETQYF. CDR3 bases: TGCAGCGTTGATCCCACAGGGGAGACCCAGTACTTC. The gene calls are TRBV29-1 and TRBJ2-5; possibly TRBD1 for D (6 bases). The CDR3 covers 12 residues. The V end lost 3 bases, the J end lost 5 bases, and 10 bases lay between the germline ends. CDR1 is SQVTM and CDR2 is ANQGSEA in the germline V gene.

The genes are TRBV27 and TRBJ1-5; D call uncertain. Germline loops: CDR1 MNHEY, CDR2 SMNVEV (reference sequence). The V end was cut by 5 bases, the J end by 2 bases, with 4 bases between. The CDR3 totals 12 residues. This chain's CDR3 is CASSSGNQPQHF. The CDR3, as DNA: TGTGCCAGCAGTAGTGGCAATCAGCCCCAGCATTTT.

The chain couples TRBV1 to TRBJ1-5; the D call TRBD1 from the table was never checked on the DNA. TRBV1 is listed as a pseudogene. This CDR3 is built from 20 residues. The CDR3: CTSSHDGTPSSSNMDQPQHF. As DNA, the CDR3 is TGCACCAGCAGCCATGATGGGACACCCTCATCTTCAAATATGGATCAGCCCCAGCATTTT.

The V gene is TRBV2, the J gene TRBJ1-1; D gene unclear. CDR3 length equals 14 residues. Trimming cost V 6 bases and J 0 bases, with 11 bases left between them. CDR1 and CDR2 (germline): SNHLY, FYNNEI. The CDR3 loop is CASSAHIMNTEAFF. CDR3 DNA sequence: TGTGCCAGCAGCGCTCATATCATGAACACTGAAGCTTTCTTT.

V is TRBV6-5 and J is TRBJ2-1; possibly TRBD1 or TRBD2 for D (5 bases each). V lost 5 bases and J 5 bases, leaving 13 bases between the germline ends. The CDR3 totals 14 residues. Germline V gene sequence: CDR1 MNHEY, CDR2 SVGAGI. The CDR3 DNA reads TGTGCCAGCAGTGCCGGGACGGTGAACAATGAGCAGTTCTTC. Protein product: CASSAGTVNNEQFF.

This clone was counted a few times. The genes are TRBV19 and TRBJ1-1; TRBD1 aligns across 9 bases. The V gene's germline CDR1 is LNHDA and CDR2 SQIVND (reference sequence). The V segment lost 5 bases and the J segment 5 bases; nucleotides outside the gene matches: 9. The CDR3 consists of 15 residues. DNA for the CDR3: TGTGCCAGTAGTCCCTCGGACAGGGGATTTACTGAAGCTTTCTTT. It encodes CASSPSDRGFTEAFF. Together with reference TRBV19 and TRBJ1-1, the CDR3 gives the full variable domain: DGGITQSPKYLFRKEGQNVTLSCEQNLNHDAMYWYRQDPGQGLRLIYYSQIVNDFQKGDIAEGYSVSREKKESFPLTVTSAQKNPTAFYLCASSPSDRGFTEAFFGQGTRLTVV.

This chain joins TRBV30 and TRBJ1-1, with D unclear. Germline V gives CDR1 GTSNPN, CDR2 SVGIG (reference sequence). V lost 0 bases and J 10 bases, leaving 18 bases between the germline ends. CDR3 length: 14 amino acids. The CDR3 DNA reads TGTGCCTGGAGTGTATACGACACTGCCTTTGGAGCTTTCTTT. Its translation is CAWSVYDTAFGAFF.

The chain combines TRBV5-1 with TRBJ2-4, with D possibly being TRBD1 (6 bases). The V gene's germline CDR1 is SGHRS and CDR2 YFSETQ. CDR3 size: 15 residues. Deletions cut 5 bases from V and 0 bases from J, with 12 bases between. The CDR3 DNA sequence: TGCGCCAGCAGAGACGGGACATTAGCCAAAAACATTCAGTACTTC. Encoded protein: CASRDGTLAKNIQYF.

The chain joins TRBV5-5 to TRBJ1-2; tentative D call: TRBD1 (5 bases). The CDR3 sequence is 16 residues long. Deletions cut 4 bases from V and 2 bases from J, with 18 bases between. Germline V gives CDR1 SGHKS, CDR2 YYEKEE (reference sequence). The CDR3 DNA sequence: TGTGCCAGCAGCGCGCACCCTGGGACGGGGAACTATGGCTACACCTTC. Its translation is CASSAHPGTGNYGYTF.

By share, this clone ranks as medium-sized. Other nucleotide sequences in the sample specify the same CDR3. The rearrangement joins TRBV29-1 to TRBJ1-2; no reliable D call. CDR1 SQVTM and CDR2 ANQGSEA come from the germline V gene. Deletions cut 3 bases from V and 5 bases from J, with 4 bases between. CDR3 length: 10 amino acids. The CDR3 sequence is CSVEGYGYTF. The DNA of the CDR3 is TGCAGCGTTGAGGGTTATGGCTACACCTTC.

The gene calls are TRBV5-5 and TRBJ2-7; a possible D gene is TRBD2 (5 bases). The V gene lost 0 bases and the J gene lost 3 bases, with 7 bases spanning the gap. Per germline, CDR1 SGHKS and CDR2 YYEKEE (reference sequence). The CDR3 consists of 13 residues. CDR3 sequence reads: CASSLDSGYEQYF. CDR3 nucleotide sequence: TGTGCCAGCAGCTTGGACAGCGGCTACGAGCAGTACTTC.

The chain is built from TRBV7-9 and TRBJ2-4, with a weak D call TRBD1 (6 bases). The CDR3 spans 15 residues. Trimming pared 1 base from V and 0 bases from J, leaving 7 bases between. Per germline, CDR1 SEHNR and CDR2 FQNEAQ (reference sequence). CDR3: CASSLEGVAKNIQYF. Here the CDR3 DNA reads TGTGCCAGCAGCTTAGAGGGGGTAGCCAAAAACATTCAGTACTTC.

The chain combines TRBV9 with TRBJ2-3, with 8 nucleotides matching TRBD1. Germline V CDR1 and CDR2: SGDLS, YYNGEE. V lost 0 bases to trimming and J lost 3 bases; unmatched junction nucleotides: 6. This CDR3 is 16 amino acids long. CDR3 sequence: CASSVEDRGSTDTQYF. The CDR3 nucleotides read TGTGCCAGCAGCGTAGAAGACAGGGGATCTACAGATACGCAGTATTTT.